The 24 T cell receptor beta chains listed next were all sequenced from one sample in a study of T cell responses to AZD1222 COVID-19 vaccine. Profiling relied on immunoSEQ multiplex PCR, and the TCRdb table lists in-frame clones only, not all of them. The sample holds over 100,000 clones; about 85% are singletons and the top ten take 5.2%. Sequencing used peripheral blood, obtained on day 0 of AZD1222 vaccination. Source of these receptors: an adult in good health.

The chain joins TRBV25-1 to TRBJ1-1, with D unresolved. The CDR3 has 13 amino acids. Trimming took 6 bases from V and 1 from J, leaving 9 bases between them. The germline CDR1 and CDR2 sequences are MGHDK and SYGVNS. CDR3 amino acids: CASRKTTNTEAFF. DNA of the CDR3: TGTGCCAGCAGAAAAACTACGAACACTGAAGCTTTCTTT.

V is TRBV29-1 and J is TRBJ2-1; the D is unclear. Germline loops: CDR1 SQVTM, CDR2 ANQGSEA. Trimming took 4 bases from V and 0 from J, leaving 19 bases between them. This CDR3 has 17 residues. The CDR3 spells CSVVGLGSPNSYNEQFF. CDR3 in DNA: TGCAGCGTTGTCGGCCTTGGCAGCCCAAACTCCTACAATGAGCAGTTCTTC.

This clone was detected once. The J gene is TRBJ2-2, the V gene TRBV5-1; no definite D call. The V gene lost 4 bases and the J gene lost 0 bases, with 7 bases spanning the gap. Germline CDR1 reads SGHRS; CDR2 reads YFSETQ. This CDR3 contains 14 residues. CDR3 nucleotide sequence: TGCGCCAGCAGCCCAGGAACGAACACCGGGGAGCTGTTTTTT. This gives the protein CASSPGTNTGELFF.

The rearrangement joins TRBV28 to TRBJ1-2; D is perhaps TRBD1 (6 bases). Germline V CDR1 and CDR2: MDHEN, SYDVKM. V was trimmed by 2 bases and J by 1 base, leaving 17 bases between them. This CDR3 is 17 amino acids long. CDR3 sequence: CASSLRGGAPSNYGYTF. CDR3 bases: TGTGCCAGCAGTTTAAGAGGGGGGGCCCCTAGTAACTATGGCTACACCTTC.

This chain links TRBV5-1 with TRBJ2-3; perhaps D is TRBD1 or TRBD2 (5 bases each). V was cut by 2 bases and J by 0 bases, with 13 bases left in between. Germline loops: CDR1 SGHRS, CDR2 YFSETQ. The CDR3 consists of 16 residues. CDR3 nucleotides: TGCGCCAGCAGCTTCTTACGGGACGGAAGCACAGATACGCAGTATTTT. Translating gives CASSFLRDGSTDTQYF.

The V call is TRBV7-9, the J call TRBJ1-4, with a weak D call TRBD1 (5 bases). The germline V gene encodes CDR1 SEHNR and CDR2 FQNEAQ (reference sequence). The CDR3 contains 14 residues. Between the trimmed V and J ends, which lost 6 bases and 4 bases, there was a span of 12 bases. The CDR3 DNA reads as TGTGCCAGCAGTTCTTGGGACCTTAATGAAAAACTGTTTTTT. Protein: CASSSWDLNEKLFF.

The chain is built from TRBV6-5 and TRBJ2-2; no reliable D call. Per the germline V gene, CDR1 is MNHEY and CDR2 is SVGAGI. Trimming pared 7 bases from V and 1 base from J, leaving 7 bases between. The CDR3 is 13 amino acids. The CDR3 loop is CASISENTGELFF. In nucleotides, the CDR3 is TGTGCCAGCATTTCCGAGAACACCGGGGAGCTGTTTTTT.

V and J are TRBV3-1 (or the pseudogene TRBV3-2) and TRBJ2-5; 14 nucleotides align to TRBD2. Per the germline V gene, CDR1 is LGHDT and CDR2 is YNNKEL (reference sequence). Trimming removed 4 bases from V and 5 bases from J; junction bases left unmatched: 3. The CDR3 has 15 residues. In DNA form, the CDR3 reads TGTGCCAGCAGCCTCCGGACTAGCGGGAGGGAGACCCAGTACTTC. This encodes CASSLRTSGRETQYF.

This CDR3 reads CASSSRFGGTRGNTIYF. The CDR3 DNA follows: TGTGCCAGCAGTTCCCGGTTTGGAGGAACGCGGGGAAACACCATATATTTT. V is TRBV27 and J is TRBJ1-3; D is unresolved. This CDR3 is built from 17 residues. CDR1 MNHEY and CDR2 SMNVEV come from the germline V gene (reference sequence). Trimming pared 4 bases from V and 4 bases from J, leaving 20 bases between.

The chain's CDR3 is CASSYSGTGRTYGYTF. The CDR3, as DNA: TGTGCCAGCAGTTACTCGGGGACAGGGCGCACCTATGGCTACACCTTC. The chain joins TRBV6-5 to TRBJ1-2; 9 positions match TRBD1. Germline lookup yields CDR1 MNHEY and CDR2 SVGAGI. V shed 0 bases, J shed 4 bases, and the junction held 6 bases outside the gene matches. There are 16 residues in the CDR3.

With respect to this clone: The junction departs from germline at one end; a sequencing error may be responsible. The chain uses TRBV7-9 and TRBJ1-3; TRBD1 aligns across 8 bases. The CDR3 length is 12 residues. Germline CDR1 SEHNR, CDR2 FQNEAQ (reference sequence). CDR3: CAGRGPGNTIYF. The CDR3 nucleotides are TGTGCCGGCAGGGGGCCTGGAAACACCATATATTTT.

The chain combines TRBV21-1 with TRBJ1-2; the table's D gene call, TRBD1, was not cross checked with the DNA. TRBV21-1 counts as a pseudogene. The CDR3 runs 16 residues. CDR3 in amino acids: CASSTTGGDSNYGYTF. The CDR3 DNA reads as TGTGCCAGCAGCACGACAGGGGGCGATTCTAACTATGGCTACACCTTC.

V and J are TRBV13 and TRBJ1-5; unclear D gene. V shed 3 bases and J shed 2 bases, with 5 bases lying between them. Germline V gene sequence: CDR1 PRHDT, CDR2 FYEKMQ (reference sequence). The CDR3 runs 13 residues. CDR3 in amino acids: CASSFGRNQPQHF. In nucleotides, the CDR3 is TGTGCCAGCAGCTTCGGTCGCAATCAGCCCCAGCATTTT.

The chain couples TRBV27 to TRBJ2-7, with unresolved D. The germline V and J ends were trimmed by 0 bases and 0 bases, with 18 bases remaining between them. Per germline, CDR1 MNHEY and CDR2 SMNVEV (reference sequence). This CDR3 is 18 amino acids long. CDR3 amino acids: CASSLSGELGLSSYEQYF. The CDR3 DNA follows: TGTGCCAGCAGTTTATCGGGCGAGCTGGGTCTAAGCTCCTACGAGCAGTACTTC.

This clone was found a few times. This chain uses TRBV5-1 with TRBJ2-2; 12 bases are a match to TRBD2. This CDR3 region has 16 residues. V lost 1 base and J lost 9; bases outside the gene matches: 7. Germline lookup yields CDR1 SGHRS and CDR2 YFSETQ. This chain's CDR3 is CASSLRASGGARELFF. In nucleotides, the CDR3 is TGCGCCAGCAGCTTGCGGGCTAGCGGGGGGGCCCGGGAGCTGTTTTTT.

The chain uses TRBV20-1 and TRBJ1-2, with 7 bases matching TRBD1. Germline CDR1 and CDR2: DFQATT and SNEGSKA (reference sequence). The V and J ends lost 3 bases and 0 bases, in that order; junction bases with no gene match: 10. The CDR3 spans 16 residues. The CDR3 reads CSASHGSGGTNYGYTF. CDR3 coding DNA: TGCAGTGCTAGTCATGGGTCAGGGGGGACTAACTATGGCTACACCTTC.

V gene TRBV19 combines with J gene TRBJ2-3; 12 bases fit TRBD2. The V gene end was trimmed by 3 bases and the J gene end by 4 bases; junction bases not matched to a gene: 5. The CDR3 contains 16 residues. Germline V gene data show CDR1 as LNHDA and CDR2 as SQIVND (reference sequence). The CDR3 DNA sequence: TGTGCCAGTAGTATCGGACTAGCGGGGTGGTCAGATACGCAGTATTTT. It is translated as CASSIGLAGWSDTQYF.

The V and J genes are TRBV6-5 and TRBJ2-3; 8 positions agree with TRBD1. The germline gives CDR1 MNHEY, CDR2 SVGAGI. V was clipped by 0 bases and J by 3 bases; unmatched bases: 2. The CDR3 runs 15 residues. CDR3 in DNA: TGTGCCAGCAGTTACTCGTACAGGGGGACAGATACGCAGTATTTT. This encodes CASSYSYRGTDTQYF.

The V call is TRBV29-1, the J call TRBJ2-3; 8 nucleotides line up with TRBD2. The CDR3 has 16 residues. V lost 0 bases to trimming and J lost 2 bases; unmatched junction nucleotides: 7. Germline V gives CDR1 SQVTM, CDR2 ANQGSEA. This CDR3 is CSVEDPVAGYTDTQYF. The CDR3 bases are TGCAGCGTTGAAGATCCAGTAGCGGGATACACAGATACGCAGTATTTT.

This chain joins TRBV29-1 and TRBJ2-7; 15 nucleotides align to TRBD2. The CDR3 runs to 17 residues. The junction had 10 bases not matched to a gene; V was cut back by 7 bases and J by 0 bases. The V gene's germline CDR1 is SQVTM and CDR2 ANQGSEA. Written as DNA, the CDR3 is TGCAGCGCTCTAGGGACTAGCGGGAGGACTTTCTCCTACGAGCAGTACTTC. Its translation: CSALGTSGRTFSYEQYF.

V and J are TRBV30 and TRBJ1-6; no clear D. The CDR3 sequence is 17 residues long. Trimming left V 1 base short and J 1 base short, with 14 bases between. The germline gives CDR1 GTSNPN, CDR2 SVGIG (reference sequence). The CDR3 DNA is TGTGCCTGGAGTGGTCGGGGATGGCGGTCCTATAATTCACCCCTCCACTTT. It encodes CAWSGRGWRSYNSPLHF. The variable domain in full, completed from reference TRBV30 and TRBJ1-6, reads SQTIHQWPATLVQPVGSPLSLECTVEGTSNPNLYWYRQAAGRGLQLLFYSVGIGQISSEVPQNLSASRPQDRQFILSSKKLLLSDSGFYLCAWSGRGWRSYNSPLHFGNGTRLTVT.

This clone was counted once. The chain employs TRBV5-8 and TRBJ2-5; 7 bases fit TRBD2. Germline V gene sequence: CDR1 SGHTS, CDR2 YDEGEE. The CDR3 covers 14 residues. Unmatched junction bases numbered 6, after V lost 4 bases and J lost 3 bases. As DNA, the CDR3 is TGTGCCAGCAGCGCGACCGGGACTAAAGAGACCCAGTACTTC. Its translation: CASSATGTKETQYF.

The rearrangement links TRBV5-1 to TRBJ2-1; D is unresolved. This CDR3 has 14 residues. Trimming took 2 bases from V and 2 from J, leaving 8 bases between them. CDR1 and CDR2 from the germline V gene are SGHRS and YFSETQ. The CDR3 protein is CASSFPRAYNEQFF. The DNA for the CDR3 is TGCGCCAGCAGCTTCCCGAGAGCCTACAATGAGCAGTTCTTC.

This chain joins TRBV6-4 and TRBJ1-5; D uncertain. Per the germline V gene, CDR1 is MRHNA and CDR2 is SNTAGT. There are 13 residues in the CDR3. The germline V and J ends were trimmed by 4 bases and 0 bases, with 4 bases remaining between them. CDR3 coding DNA: TGTGCCAGCAGTGCAGATAGCAATCAGCCCCAGCATTTT. It translates to CASSADSNQPQHF.